The clone carrying this TCR beta chain was seen many times. V was trimmed by 4 bases and J by 7 bases, leaving 14 bases between them. The CDR3 sequence is 14 residues long. Germline assignment: CDR1 MNHEY and CDR2 SVGAGI. Documented time point: sample taken at primary tumor resection. The sample comes from a study of spatial heterogeneity in lung cancer. From the 5' RACE reads, TCRdb called clonotypes with MiXCR, one entry per CDR3 protein. Among about 39,000 distinct CDR3 sequences, approximately 3.1% were seen once, and the ten largest hold about 36%. Sequenced here: normal lung tissue next to the tumor, sampled at surgery. The clonotype originates from a male donor with early-stage non-small cell lung cancer. The V gene is TRBV6-5, the J gene TRBJ1-5, with D uncertain. CDR3 in DNA: TGTGCCAGCAGTTCCGGGTGGTCTGGACAGCCCCAGCATTTT. Protein: CASSSGWSGQPQHF.